This paragraph covers one T cell receptor beta chain sequence. What it binds is unknown. This may be a read error, as it is one base from a much larger clone. This sample is part of a study of blood T cells in healthy people across ages. V was pared by 6 bases and J by 7 bases, with 8 bases of the junction left unmatched. Germline assignment: CDR1 MNHEY and CDR2 SVGAGI. The CDR3 is 13 residues long. It was with a sample-barcoded 5' primer and a J-beta primer mix that a second PCR of roughly 7 to 12 cycles was run. Every individual sample yielded 2.5 million or more paired-end reads (each containing CDR3). TCRdb re-called the 5' RACE reads through MiXCR, storing one row per CDR3 protein. Of 1.5 million to 2 million distinct CDR3 sequences in the sample, approximately 30% are singletons; the top ten hold roughly 8%. Whole-study findings and limits: The recorded TCR beta diversity per million T cells decreased in a roughly linear manner with age. Naive T cell percentage showed a strong correlation with TCR beta diversity.

There were healthy Caucasian individuals from Russia, aged roughly 6 to 100, serving as donors. V usage is TRBV6-5 and J usage is TRBJ1-2, with 7 bases lining up with TRBD1. This TCR was sampled from a woman in her twenties or thirties in good health. The sample consisted of blood. The CDR3 sequence is CASSRTGACGYTF. DNA for the CDR3: TGTGCCAGCAGCAGGACAGGCGCCTGTGGCTACACCTTC.